This passage covers 9 T cell receptor beta chains from one sample sequenced in a study of cytomegalovirus exposure and HLA in healthy donors. The PCR ran on 60 Vbeta and 13 Jbeta primers. Method: immunoSEQ multiplex PCR; TCRdb's copy keeps in-frame clones and lacks some. There are around 150,000 clones in the sample; approximately 70% occur only once, and about 7% lies in the top ten. The specimen sequenced was PBMCs. The receptors stem from a man aged 35 to 55 in good health and CMV-seropositive.

The rearrangement joins TRBV5-1 to TRBJ1-2; D is perhaps TRBD1 (6 bases). The V gene lost 8 bases and the J gene lost 5 bases, with 16 bases spanning the gap. The V gene's germline CDR1 is SGHRS and CDR2 YFSETQ. The CDR3 has 13 residues. The CDR3 DNA is TGCGCCAGTACCCTGGAGAGGGGGTATGGCTACACCTTC. Its protein is CASTLERGYGYTF.

V and J are TRBV27 and TRBJ1-2, with a weak D call TRBD1 (5 bases). V lost 4 bases and J 10 bases, leaving 16 bases between the germline ends. The germline V gene encodes CDR1 MNHEY and CDR2 SMNVEV (reference sequence). CDR3 length: 13 amino acids. CDR3 bases: TGTGCCAGCAGTTATGGAGGGACGGGGTTCTACACCTTC. Translated: CASSYGGTGFYTF.

CDR3 protein: CARRTGFGTIEQYF. DNA for the CDR3: TGTGCCAGAAGGACAGGGTTCGGTACGATCGAGCAGTACTTC. V is TRBV19 and J is TRBJ2-7, with 8 nucleotides matching TRBD1. CDR1 is LNHDA, CDR2 SQIVND, per germline (reference sequence). This CDR3 is 14 amino acids long. Trimming took 9 bases from V and 6 from J; bases not matched to a gene: 13.

As DNA, the CDR3 is TGTGCCAGCAGCTCGACTAACAGCCTAGCGGGTTACGAAGGATACGAGCAGTACTTC. It translates to CASSSTNSLAGYEGYEQYF. This chain links TRBV7-3 with TRBJ2-7; 8 bases line up with TRBD2. The CDR3 has 19 amino acids. The germline V gene encodes CDR1 SGHTA and CDR2 FQGTGA. V dropped 4 bases and J dropped 4; count of bases not matched to a gene: 21. The variable domain in full, completed from reference TRBV7-3 and TRBJ2-7, reads GAGVSQTPSNKVTEKGKYVELRCDPISGHTALYWYRQSLGQGPEFLIYFQGTGAADDSGLPNDRFFAVRPEGSVSTLKIQRTERGDSAVYLCASSSTNSLAGYEGYEQYFGPGTRLTVT.

On this clone: In the same sample, other DNA sequences code for this CDR3. V gene TRBV19 combines with J gene TRBJ2-7, with 7 bases identical to TRBD1. V was pared by 5 bases and J by 0 bases, with 1 base of the junction left unmatched. The CDR3 sequence is 13 residues long. The germline V gene encodes CDR1 LNHDA and CDR2 SQIVND (reference sequence). CDR3 region: CASSRDSSYEQYF. The CDR3 DNA follows: TGTGCCAGTAGTCGGGACAGCTCCTACGAGCAGTACTTC.

This clone was detected a few times. This rearrangement joins TRBV5-1 to TRBJ2-1, with D maybe TRBD1 (5 bases). V shed 6 bases and J shed 9 bases, with 22 bases lying between them. Germline loops: CDR1 SGHRS, CDR2 YFSETQ. The length of the CDR3 is 15 residues. The CDR3 coding sequence is TGCGCCAGCAACCCCGCAGGCACTCTAGGGGTTGAGCAGTTCTTC. Protein sequence: CASNPAGTLGVEQFF.

V gene TRBV6-1 combines with J gene TRBJ1-5; tentative D call: TRBD1 (6 bases). The CDR3 has 13 amino acids. The germline V and J ends were trimmed by 3 bases and 5 bases, with 8 bases remaining between them. Germline assignment: CDR1 MNHNS and CDR2 SASEGT. CDR3 residues: CASSDDRYQPQHF. CDR3 sequence (DNA): TGTGCCAGCAGTGATGACAGGTATCAGCCCCAGCATTTT.

This chain links TRBV15 with TRBJ2-3, with 9 bases identical to TRBD1. CDR1 LNHNV and CDR2 YYDKDF come from the germline V gene (reference sequence). V dropped 0 bases and J dropped 4; count of bases not matched to a gene: 5. This CDR3 comprises 16 residues. The CDR3 nucleotides are TGTGCCACCAGCAGAGATAACAGGGGGCTGTCAGATACGCAGTATTTT. Its protein product is CATSRDNRGLSDTQYF.

This clone has more than one count but fewer than ten. The chain joins TRBV7-9 to TRBJ1-1, with D perhaps matching TRBD1 (6 bases). With 3 bases removed from V and 3 bases from J, the gap between germline ends came to 14 bases. The V gene's germline CDR1 is SEHNR and CDR2 FQNEAQ (reference sequence). The CDR3 runs 15 residues. CDR3 DNA sequence: TGTGCCAGCAGCTTTAGTCAGGGGCGTCACACTGAAGCTTTCTTT. As protein: CASSFSQGRHTEAFF.